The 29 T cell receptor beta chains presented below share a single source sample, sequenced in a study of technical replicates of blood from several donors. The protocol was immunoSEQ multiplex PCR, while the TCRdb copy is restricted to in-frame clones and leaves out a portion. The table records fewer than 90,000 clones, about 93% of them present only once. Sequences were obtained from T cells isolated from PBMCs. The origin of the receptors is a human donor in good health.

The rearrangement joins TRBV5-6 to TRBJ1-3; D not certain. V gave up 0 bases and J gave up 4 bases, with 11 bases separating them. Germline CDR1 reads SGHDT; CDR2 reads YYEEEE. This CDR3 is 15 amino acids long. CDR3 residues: CASSLGYGVGNTIYF. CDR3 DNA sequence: TGTGCCAGCAGCTTGGGGTACGGGGTCGGAAACACCATATATTTT.

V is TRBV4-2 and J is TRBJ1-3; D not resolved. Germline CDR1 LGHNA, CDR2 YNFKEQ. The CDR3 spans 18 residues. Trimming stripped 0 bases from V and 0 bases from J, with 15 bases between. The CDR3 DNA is TGTGCCAGCAGCCAAGATTTGGCCCTCCCATTCTCTGGAAACACCATATATTTT. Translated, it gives CASSQDLALPFSGNTIYF.

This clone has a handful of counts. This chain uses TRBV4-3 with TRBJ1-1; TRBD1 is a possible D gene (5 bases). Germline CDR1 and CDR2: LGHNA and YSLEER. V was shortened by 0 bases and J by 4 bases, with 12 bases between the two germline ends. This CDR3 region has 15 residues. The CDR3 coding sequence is TGCGCCAGCAGCCAAGATCTGGAGGGGAGCACTGAAGCTTTCTTT. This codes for CASSQDLEGSTEAFF.

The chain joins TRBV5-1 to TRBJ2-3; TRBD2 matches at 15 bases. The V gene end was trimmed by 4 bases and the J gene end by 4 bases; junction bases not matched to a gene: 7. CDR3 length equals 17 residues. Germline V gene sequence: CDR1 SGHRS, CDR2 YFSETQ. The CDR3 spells CASSIGTSGRTPDTQYF. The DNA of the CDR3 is TGCGCCAGCAGCATAGGGACTAGCGGGAGGACACCAGATACGCAGTATTTT.

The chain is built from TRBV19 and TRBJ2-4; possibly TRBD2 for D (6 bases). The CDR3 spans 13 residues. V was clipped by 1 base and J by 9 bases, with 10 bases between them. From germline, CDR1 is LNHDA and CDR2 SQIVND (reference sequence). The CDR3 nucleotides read TGTGCCAGTAGTATAGGGGAGGTCGGCATTCAGTACTTC. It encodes CASSIGEVGIQYF.

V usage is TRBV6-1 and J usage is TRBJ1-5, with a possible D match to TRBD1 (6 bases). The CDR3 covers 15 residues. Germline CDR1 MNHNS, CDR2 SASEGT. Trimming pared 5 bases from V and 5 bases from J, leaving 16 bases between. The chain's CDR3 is CASSTTGTRHQPQHF. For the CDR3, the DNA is TGTGCCAGCAGTACTACCGGGACAAGGCATCAGCCCCAGCATTTT.

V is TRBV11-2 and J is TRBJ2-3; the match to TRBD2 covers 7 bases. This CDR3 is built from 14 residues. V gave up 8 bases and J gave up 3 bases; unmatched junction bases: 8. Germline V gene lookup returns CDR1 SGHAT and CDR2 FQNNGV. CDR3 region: CASGGVDATDTQYF. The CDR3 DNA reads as TGTGCCAGCGGGGGGGTTGATGCGACAGATACGCAGTATTTT.

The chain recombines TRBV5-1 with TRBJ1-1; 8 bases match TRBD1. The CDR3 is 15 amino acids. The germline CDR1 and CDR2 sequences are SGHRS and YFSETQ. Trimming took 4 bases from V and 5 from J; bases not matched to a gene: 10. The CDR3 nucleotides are TGCGCCAGCAGCCTAATGACAGGGGCGGGAACTGAAGCTTTCTTT. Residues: CASSLMTGAGTEAFF.

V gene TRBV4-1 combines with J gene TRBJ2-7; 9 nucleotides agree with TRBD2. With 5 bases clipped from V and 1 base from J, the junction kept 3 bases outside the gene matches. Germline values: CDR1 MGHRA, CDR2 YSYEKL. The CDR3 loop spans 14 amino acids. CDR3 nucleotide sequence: TGCGCCAGCAGCGAGACTAGCGGTTCCTACGAGCAGTACTTC. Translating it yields CASSETSGSYEQYF.

CDR3 loop: CASTPRSPQETQYF. As DNA, the CDR3 is TGTGCCAGCACCCCAAGGAGCCCCCAAGAGACCCAGTACTTC. The V gene is TRBV2, the J gene TRBJ2-5; D is unresolved. Germline V CDR1 and CDR2: SNHLY, FYNNEI. The CDR3 is 14 residues long. V lost 7 bases and J lost 1, with 13 bases in between.

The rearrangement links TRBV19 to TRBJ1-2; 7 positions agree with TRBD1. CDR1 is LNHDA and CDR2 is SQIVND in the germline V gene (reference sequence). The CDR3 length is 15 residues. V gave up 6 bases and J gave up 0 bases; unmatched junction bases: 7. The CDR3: CASSTGTAANYGYTF. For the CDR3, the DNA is TGTGCCAGTAGCACTGGGACAGCCGCTAACTATGGCTACACCTTC. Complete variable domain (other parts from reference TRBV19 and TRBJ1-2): DGGITQSPKYLFRKEGQNVTLSCEQNLNHDAMYWYRQDPGQGLRLIYYSQIVNDFQKGDIAEGYSVSREKKESFPLTVTSAQKNPTAFYLCASSTGTAANYGYTFGSGTRLTVV.

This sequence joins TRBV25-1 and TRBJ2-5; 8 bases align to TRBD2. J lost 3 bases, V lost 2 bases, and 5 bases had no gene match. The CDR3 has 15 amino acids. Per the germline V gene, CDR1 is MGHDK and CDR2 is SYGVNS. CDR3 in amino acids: CASSESKAGEETQYF. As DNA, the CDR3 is TGTGCCAGCAGTGAAAGTAAAGCGGGAGAAGAGACCCAGTACTTC.

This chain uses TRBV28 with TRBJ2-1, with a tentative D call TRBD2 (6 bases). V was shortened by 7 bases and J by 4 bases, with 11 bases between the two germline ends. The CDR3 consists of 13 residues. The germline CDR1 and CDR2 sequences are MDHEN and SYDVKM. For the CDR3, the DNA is TGTGCCAGCATGCGGGGAGGATACAATGAGCAGTTCTTC. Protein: CASMRGGYNEQFF.

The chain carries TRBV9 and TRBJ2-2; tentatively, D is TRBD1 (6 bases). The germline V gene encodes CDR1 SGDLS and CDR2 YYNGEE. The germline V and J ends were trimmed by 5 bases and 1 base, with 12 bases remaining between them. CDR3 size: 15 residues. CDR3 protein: CASRLTGLNTGELFF. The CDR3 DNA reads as TGTGCCAGCAGACTGACAGGACTGAACACCGGGGAGCTGTTTTTT.

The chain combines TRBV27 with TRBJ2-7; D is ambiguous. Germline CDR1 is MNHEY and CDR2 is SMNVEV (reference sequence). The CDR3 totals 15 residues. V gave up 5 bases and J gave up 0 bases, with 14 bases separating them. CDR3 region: CASSPSLLSSYEQYF. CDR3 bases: TGTGCCAGCAGTCCATCACTACTAAGCTCCTACGAGCAGTACTTC.

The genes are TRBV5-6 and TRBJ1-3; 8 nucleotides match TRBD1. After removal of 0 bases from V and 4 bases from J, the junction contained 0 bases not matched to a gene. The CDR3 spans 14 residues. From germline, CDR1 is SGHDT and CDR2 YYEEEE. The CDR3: CASSLGTGGNTIYF. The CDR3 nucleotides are TGTGCCAGCAGCTTGGGGACAGGGGGAAACACCATATATTTT.

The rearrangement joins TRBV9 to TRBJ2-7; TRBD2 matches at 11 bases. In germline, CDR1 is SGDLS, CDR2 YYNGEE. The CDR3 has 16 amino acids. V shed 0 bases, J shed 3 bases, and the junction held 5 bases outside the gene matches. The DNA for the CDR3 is TGTGCCAGCAGCGTAGGCCTAGCGGGAGGAGGCTACGAGCAGTACTTC. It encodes CASSVGLAGGGYEQYF. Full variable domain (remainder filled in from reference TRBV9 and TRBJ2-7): DSGVTQTPKHLITATGQRVTLRCSPRSGDLSVYWYQQSLDQGLQFLIQYYNGEERAKGNILERFSAQQFPDLHSELNLSSLELGDSALYFCASSVGLAGGGYEQYFGPGTRLTVT.

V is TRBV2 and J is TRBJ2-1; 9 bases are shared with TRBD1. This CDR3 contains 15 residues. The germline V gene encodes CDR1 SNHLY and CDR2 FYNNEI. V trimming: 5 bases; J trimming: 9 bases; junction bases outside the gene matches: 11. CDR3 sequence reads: CASSPTGQGIGEQFF. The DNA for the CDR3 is TGTGCCAGCAGTCCAACGGGACAGGGAATCGGTGAGCAGTTCTTC.

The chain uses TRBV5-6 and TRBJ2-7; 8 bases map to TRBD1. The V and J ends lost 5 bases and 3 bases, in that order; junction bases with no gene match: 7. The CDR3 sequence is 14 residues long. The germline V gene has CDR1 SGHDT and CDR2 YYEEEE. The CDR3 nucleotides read TGTGCCAGCAGTTACACCGGGACAGGCTACGAGCAGTACTTC. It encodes CASSYTGTGYEQYF.

The CDR3: CASSVGPPSTDTQYF. CDR3 nucleotides: TGTGCCAGCAGTGTTGGGCCCCCGTCCACAGATACGCAGTATTTT. The chain links TRBV6-4 to TRBJ2-3; no clear D gene. Germline CDR1 MRHNA, CDR2 SNTAGT. This CDR3 comprises 15 residues. Trimming took 4 bases from V and 2 from J, leaving 13 bases between them.

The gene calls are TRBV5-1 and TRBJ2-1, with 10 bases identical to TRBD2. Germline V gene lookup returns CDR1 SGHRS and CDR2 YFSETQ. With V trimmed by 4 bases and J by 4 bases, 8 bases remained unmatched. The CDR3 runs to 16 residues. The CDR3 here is CASSPETSGSYNEQFF. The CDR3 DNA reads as TGCGCCAGCAGCCCCGAGACTAGCGGGTCTTACAATGAGCAGTTCTTC.

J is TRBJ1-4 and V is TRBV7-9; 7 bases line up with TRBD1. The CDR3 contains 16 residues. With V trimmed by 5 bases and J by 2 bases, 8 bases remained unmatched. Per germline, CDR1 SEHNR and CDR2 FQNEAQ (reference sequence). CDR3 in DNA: TGTGCCAGCAGCACCCGGGACAGTTCGACTAATGAAAAACTGTTTTTT. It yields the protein CASSTRDSSTNEKLFF.

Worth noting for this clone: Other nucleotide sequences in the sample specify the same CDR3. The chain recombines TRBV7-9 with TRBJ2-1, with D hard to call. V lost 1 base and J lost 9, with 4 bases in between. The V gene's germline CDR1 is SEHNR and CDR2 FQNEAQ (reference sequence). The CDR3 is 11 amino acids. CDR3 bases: TGTGCCAGCAGCTTAGGGCCTGAGCAGTTCTTC. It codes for CASSLGPEQFF.

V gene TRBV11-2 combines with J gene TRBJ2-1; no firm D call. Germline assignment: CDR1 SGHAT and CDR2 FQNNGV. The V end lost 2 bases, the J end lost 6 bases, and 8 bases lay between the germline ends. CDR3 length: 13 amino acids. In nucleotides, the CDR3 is TGTGCCAGCAGCTTACTATCGGTCAATGAGCAGTTCTTC. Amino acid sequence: CASSLLSVNEQFF.

CDR3 in DNA: TGTGCCAGCAGTACAACCTGGGGGACTAGCGGGAGGGATGAGCAGTTCTTC. Encoded protein: CASSTTWGTSGRDEQFF. V gene TRBV7-9 combines with J gene TRBJ2-1; TRBD2 matches at 16 bases. This CDR3 has 17 residues. Germline CDR1 SEHNR, CDR2 FQNEAQ (reference sequence). Trimming cost V 6 bases and J 8 bases; bases outside gene matches: 10. Combining the CDR3 with reference TRBV7-9 and TRBJ2-1 gives the whole variable domain DTGVSQNPRHKITKRGQNVTFRCDPISEHNRLYWYRQTLGQGPEFLTYFQNEAQLEKSRLLSDRFSAERPKGSFSTLEIQRTEQGDSAMYLCASSTTWGTSGRDEQFFGPGTRLTVL.

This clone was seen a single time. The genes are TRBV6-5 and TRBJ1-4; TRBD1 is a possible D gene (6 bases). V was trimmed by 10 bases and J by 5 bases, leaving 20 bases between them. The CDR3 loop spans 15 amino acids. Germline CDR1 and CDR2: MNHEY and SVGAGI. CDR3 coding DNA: TGTGCCACCCAGCTATACGGGGGGGGCAATGAAAAACTGTTTTTT. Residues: CATQLYGGGNEKLFF.

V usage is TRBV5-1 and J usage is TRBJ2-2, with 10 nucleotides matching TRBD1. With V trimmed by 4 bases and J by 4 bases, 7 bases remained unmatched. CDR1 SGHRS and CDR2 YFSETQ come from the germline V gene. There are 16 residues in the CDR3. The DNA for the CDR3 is TGCGCCAGCAGCCACCGGGACAGGGGAGCCACCGGGGAGCTGTTTTTT. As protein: CASSHRDRGATGELFF.

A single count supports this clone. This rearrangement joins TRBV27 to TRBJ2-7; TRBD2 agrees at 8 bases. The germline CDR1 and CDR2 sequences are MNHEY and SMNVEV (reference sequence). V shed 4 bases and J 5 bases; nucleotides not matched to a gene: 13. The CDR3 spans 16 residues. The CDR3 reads CASSSFGLARWDEQYF. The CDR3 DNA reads TGTGCCAGCAGTTCCTTTGGACTAGCCCGATGGGACGAGCAGTACTTC.

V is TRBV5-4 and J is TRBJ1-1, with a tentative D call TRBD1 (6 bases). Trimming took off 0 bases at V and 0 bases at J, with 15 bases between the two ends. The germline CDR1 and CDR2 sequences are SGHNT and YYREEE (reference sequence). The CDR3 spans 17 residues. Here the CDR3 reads CASSLDRALVMNTEAFF. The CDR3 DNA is TGTGCCAGCAGCTTGGACAGGGCTCTTGTTATGAACACTGAAGCTTTCTTT.